This T cell receptor beta chain was captured in a study of vaccination effects on CD4 cells after COVID-19. Study-wide results and caveats: Late after vaccination, infection- and vaccine-induced clones showed marked clonal contraction. After vaccination of healthy people, only 1 of 255 vaccine-induced clones cross-reacted with common cold coronaviruses.

CDR3 size: 14 residues. The V segment lost 8 bases and the J segment 7 bases; nucleotides outside the gene matches: 11. Germline V CDR1 and CDR2: LGHDT, YNNKEL (reference sequence). Antigen-specific CD4+ T cell clonotypes were called by their expansion after viral peptide-pool culture in ViraFEST. Subsequent to a culture period of under twelve days, CD4+ T cells were isolated. Nucleocapsid antibodies stayed negative before and after vaccination, showing no earlier SARS-CoV-2 infection. Wells of 1.5 million to 2 million PBMC each were grown with around 10 IU/ml IL-2 and approximately 10 ug/ml peptides. Cultures had half their medium replaced with IL-2 medium on days 3 and 7. Sequencing was performed with immunoSEQ multiplex PCR; in TCRdb, only in-frame clones are kept and a portion is missing. The table lists 37,000 or so clones, over 65% of them singletons, with about 15% in the top ten. A remark on this clone: Its antigen is unknown.

Material: CD4+ T cells from PBMCs cultured with HCoV-OC43 spike peptides, obtained before COVID-19 vaccination. Subset noted: HCoV-OC43 spike overlapping peptide pool stimulation. The chain joins TRBV3-1 (or the pseudogene TRBV3-2) to TRBJ2-7; 10 nucleotides align to TRBD1. This receptor was taken from a human donor who received a COVID-19 vaccine. CDR3 DNA: TGTGCCAGCGGTGGGGGGGACAGGGGTGGTGAGCAGTACTTC. Protein product: CASGGGDRGGEQYF.